This T cell receptor beta chain was sequenced in a study of blood T cell repertoires in COVID-19. Overall study: COVID-19 samples, acute and convalescent, were from the United States, Italy and Spain. Sources were T cells, B-cell-depleted T cells, or PBMCs; the material itself was cDNA or gDNA.

The J segment lost 1 base and the V segment lost 4 bases, leaving 5 bases of the junction unmatched. CDR3 size: 14 residues. Per the germline V gene, CDR1 is SGDLS and CDR2 is YYNGEE. In the authors' methods: Nucleated cell counts were estimated from reference gene primer amplification. The assay was immunoSEQ multiplex PCR, and TCRdb's table has in-frame clones only and misses some. That table gives V, J and clone size, and the DNA gave D and trimming. The sample shows roughly 290,000 clones, about 89% of them seen only once. The chain combines TRBV9 with TRBJ2-7, with 7 bases that match TRBD2. This receptor was identified in a young man with acute or convalescent COVID-19. Sequencing input: peripheral blood. The CDR3 spells CASSPRTRSYEQYF. In DNA form, the CDR3 reads TGTGCCAGCAGCCCCCGGACTAGGTCCTACGAGCAGTACTTC.